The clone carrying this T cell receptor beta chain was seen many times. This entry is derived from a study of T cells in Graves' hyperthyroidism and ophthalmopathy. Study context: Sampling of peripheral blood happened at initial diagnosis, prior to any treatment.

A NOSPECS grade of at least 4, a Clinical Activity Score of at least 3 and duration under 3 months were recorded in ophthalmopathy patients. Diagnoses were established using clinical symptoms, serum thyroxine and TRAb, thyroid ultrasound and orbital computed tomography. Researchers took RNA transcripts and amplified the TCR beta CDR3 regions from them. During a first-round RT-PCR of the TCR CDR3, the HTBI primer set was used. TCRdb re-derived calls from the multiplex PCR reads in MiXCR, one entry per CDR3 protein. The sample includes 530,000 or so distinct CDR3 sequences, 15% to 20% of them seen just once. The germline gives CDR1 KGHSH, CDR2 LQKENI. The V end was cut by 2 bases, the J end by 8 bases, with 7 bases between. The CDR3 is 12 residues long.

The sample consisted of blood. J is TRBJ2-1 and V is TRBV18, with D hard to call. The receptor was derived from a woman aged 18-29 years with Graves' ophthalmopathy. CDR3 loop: CASSPSRDEQFF. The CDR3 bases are TGTGCCAGCTCACCAAGTAGGGATGAGCAGTTCTTC.